The source of this T cell receptor (beta chain) is a study of T cells after yellow fever vaccination. Study outcomes and limitations: Researchers noted that a small share of clonotypes showed up in both CD4 and CD8 compartments.

TCRdb fed the 5' RACE reads into MiXCR, producing one record per CDR3 protein. The sample has under 700,000 distinct CDR3 sequences, around 17% seen once; the top ten hold roughly a sixth. V lost 5 bases and J 1 base, leaving 15 bases between the germline ends. The CDR3 runs 16 residues. Germline V CDR1 and CDR2: KGHSH, LQKENI. In the case of this clonotype: Its antigen remains unknown.

Here the sequenced sample was PBMCs, taken 4 to 5 days after the first yellow fever vaccination. V usage is TRBV18 and J usage is TRBJ1-5; possibly TRBD1 for D (6 bases). The TCR comes from a man between 18 and 35 years old who received the YFV17D yellow fever vaccine. CDR3: CASSSTGGESNQPQHF. The DNA for the CDR3 is TGTGCCAGCTCATCCACCGGGGGCGAGAGCAATCAGCCCCAGCATTTT.